The source of this TCR beta chain is a study of cytomegalovirus exposure and HLA in healthy donors. The wider study: A previous analysis identified about 110 million unique TCR beta sequences derived from 180 million or so T cells. Findings and limits, study-wide: Cytomegalovirus-associated TCR beta chains were listed, numbering more than 150.

A multiplex PCR was run with 60 Vbeta primers and 13 Jbeta primers. TCRdb's table, derived via immunoSEQ multiplex PCR, lists solely in-frame clones and lacks some. This table has roughly 150,000 clones, about four fifths appearing once. Details on this clone: The antigen remains unidentified.

V lost 7 bases to trimming and J lost 7 bases; unmatched junction nucleotides: 6. The CDR3 spans 13 residues. Looked up from germline, CDR1 is ENHRY and CDR2 is SYGVKD. V usage is TRBV10-3 and J usage is TRBJ2-1; TRBD2 agrees at 8 bases. Sequencing input: PBMCs. The receptor comes from a young man in good health. The CDR3 reads CAIKPAGANEQFF. The CDR3 DNA reads TGTGCCATCAAGCCAGCGGGAGCAAATGAGCAGTTCTTC.